The clone carrying this TCR beta chain was detected a few times. What it binds is unknown. These data originate in a study of T cells after yellow fever vaccination. Whole-study results and caveats: Some clonotypes, a small share, were shared between CD4 and CD8 compartments. Researchers report a weaker secondary response that nonetheless peaked faster, day 5 versus 15. Clones from primary vaccination mostly reappeared after the booster (less than 98% CD4, just over 85% CD8).

Researchers made TCR cDNA using 5'RACE template switching, and this step added a universal primer site and UMIs. TCRdb reprocessed the 5' RACE reads via MiXCR and lists one record per CDR3 protein. The sample shows 450,000 to 650,000 distinct CDR3 sequences, approximately 15% of them seen only once. The specimen comprised PBMCs, sampled on the day of the yellow fever booster vaccination. This TCR came from a young man who received the YFV17D yellow fever vaccine.

Here the CDR3 reads CASRSGTGFGIGQPQHF. The CDR3 nucleotides read TGTGCCAGTAGGAGCGGGACAGGATTTGGTATTGGTCAGCCCCAGCATTTT. This sequence joins TRBV19 and TRBJ1-5; 8 bases line up with TRBD1. This CDR3 region has 17 residues. CDR1 is LNHDA, CDR2 SQIVND, per germline (reference sequence). The trim removed 6 bases at V and 6 bases at J, leaving 16 bases unmatched.